Sequencing of this TCR beta chain was carried out in a study of blood T cell repertoires in COVID-19. Whole-study context: The cDNA or gDNA used as material had been derived from T cells, B-cell-depleted T cells, or PBMCs.

Seattle patients were enrolled during active infection and followed longitudinally. Per the authors' pipeline: Estimated nucleated cell counts came from reference gene primer amplification. Produced via immunoSEQ multiplex PCR; TCRdb's table is partial and in-frame only. The V and J calls and clone size are taken from that table; D and trimming were inferred from the DNA. Among fewer than 200,000 clones listed, just over 90% were seen once. This clonotype was obtained from a man younger than 35 with COVID-19, enrolled during active disease. The sample taken for sequencing was peripheral blood.

The CDR3 DNA reads as TGTGCCAGCAGCTTAAGGGGCCCACGGGAGGTCTCTGGAAACACCATATATTTT. As protein: CASSLRGPREVSGNTIYF. The chain carries TRBV7-2 and TRBJ1-3, with a weak D call TRBD1 (5 bases). The V and J ends lost 2 bases and 0 bases respectively, with 17 bases between them. CDR3 length equals 18 residues. Germline assignment: CDR1 SGHTA and CDR2 FQGNSA.